Included here is one T cell receptor beta chain sequence, with context. This record comes from a study of T cell clones after liver transplantation. The repertoire was sequenced with immunoSEQ multiplex PCR; TCRdb's copy has only in-frame clones and lacks some. The profile shows some 80,000 clones, approximately 81% of them singletons. Trimming cost V 6 bases and J 0 bases, with 9 bases left between them. Germline V CDR1 and CDR2: MNHEY, SVGAGI. The CDR3 has 13 amino acids. Here the sequenced sample was CD4+ T cells from blood, taken less than 50 months after liver transplant. The clonotype comes from a human patient who received a liver transplant. Part of the T cells may come from the graft donor. V is TRBV6-5 and J is TRBJ2-7, with D tentatively TRBD1 (5 bases). The CDR3 DNA is TGTGCCAGCAGGACAGCACGCTCCTACGAGCAGTACTTC. Translating it yields CASRTARSYEQYF.